The TCR beta chain described here comes from a study of T cells in Graves' hyperthyroidism and ophthalmopathy. Study-wide context: Peripheral blood draws took place at initial diagnosis, ahead of any treatment.

Study-level findings and limits: Ophthalmopathy and stable hyperthyroidism were separated by a 13 V-J model. Most clonotypes that expanded in the thyroid above 0.001 also showed up in blood.

Using RNA transcripts as the source, TCR beta CDR3 regions were amplified. With the HTBI primer set, the TCR CDR3 went through a first round of RT-PCR. TCRdb itself ran the multiplex PCR reads through MiXCR, one entry per CDR3 protein. The profile shows 300,000 to 450,000 distinct CDR3 sequences, approximately 15% of them singletons. This clonotype was detected only a few times. Its specificity is not known. The CDR3 has 15 amino acids. V dropped 5 bases and J dropped 6; count of bases not matched to a gene: 6. From germline, CDR1 is KGHSH and CDR2 LQKENI. J is TRBJ1-5 and V is TRBV18; 11 nucleotides align to TRBD1. This clonotype was sampled from a woman in her sixties or seventies with Graves' hyperthyroidism. Sequencing used blood. The CDR3 DNA is TGTGCCAGCTCAACCGGACAGGGGGCAAGTCAGCCCCAGCATTTT. It codes for CASSTGQGASQPQHF.